This entry is about one T cell receptor (beta chain). Its binding antigen is unknown. No base quality values were provided; no much bigger clone lies one nucleotide off. CD4+ and CD8+ cells were isolated by positive magnetic bead selection on an AutoMACS, and purity was checked by flow cytometry. Clonal expansions were first screened by flow cytometry with a TCR V beta antibody panel, then characterized by TCRB deep sequencing of sorted CD8+ fractions. Isolation of peripheral blood mononuclear cells was done through Ficoll-Paque PLUS density gradient separation. DNA from CD4-enriched, CD8-enriched or PBMC samples was extracted using Nucleospin Tissue or Tissue XS kits and then quantified on a Qubit 2.0 fluorometer. These data are taken from a study of somatic mutations in cytotoxic T cells in rheumatoid arthritis (dated by TCRdb to 2015 to 2018). About the study as a whole: Right after diagnosis and prior to the start of any treatment, more than 25 ml EDTA of peripheral blood was drawn from patients. Sorted V beta1+ cells also underwent TCRB sequencing, and some V beta antibody-stained T-cell populations were flow-sorted at nearly 100% purity on a FACSAria II or Sony SH800. In newly diagnosed rheumatoid arthritis without treatment, the study examined if expanded CD8+ T-cell clones harbor somatic mutations, relying on TCRB deep sequencing to characterize clonality. For 60 or so rheumatoid arthritis patients and 20 or so healthy controls, TCRB deep sequencing was carried out. The median ages of the patient and control groups were essentially identical. The full study reports these points: Rheumatoid arthritis patients and age-matched healthy controls did not significantly differ in CD8+ T-cell clonality. No adjustment for multiple comparisons was made for the slight TRBV07 underrepresentation in patients. The antigen targets of the expanded CD8+ clones were unknown, and absence from virus-specific databases did not rule out viral specificity. CD8+ clonality increased with age in patients (Spearman r of about 0.45) but not in healthy controls. In about an eighth of the roughly 60 patients, more than 20% of CD8+ cells belonged to the largest CD8+ clone, while several identical CD8+ TCRB sequences were shared between blood and synovial fluid.

The germline V gene sets CDR1 to MDHEN and CDR2 to SYDVKM. V lost 6 bases and J lost 1 base, and the count of bases not matched to a germline gene is 13. From the cysteine up to the phenylalanine, the CDR3 has a length of 17 residues. Only CDR3 DNA is held: 51 bases, read in frame from base 1. The immunoSEQ assay was applied to genomic DNA for TCRB CDR3 sequencing. On the authors' methods: Only a few patient CD8+ clones larger than 1% matched published virus-specific TCRB sequences when compared against them. The analyses included only productive TCRB rearrangements. A clone was defined by a unique TCRB CDR3 sequence, and clonality was computed as a productive clonality index based on Shannon entropy. Repertoire overlap between two samples was calculated from the template counts of each clone relative to total templates per sample. V-gene usage measured by flow cytometry correlated with TCRB sequencing V-gene usage, with a Spearman r of roughly 0.64. Held by TCRdb, this immuneACCESS table contains in-frame sequences only and omits some clones. Under half of the omission traces to an unresolved V gene where checked; the cause of the rest is unknown. V, J and clone size reflect that table, while D and trimming were determined from the DNA. The sample data list 10,000 to 12,000 clones, and 75% to 85% of these were observed just once. Around an eighth of the sample comes from the top ten.

The sequence derives from an adult with rheumatoid arthritis. The chain links TRBV28 with TRBJ2-3, and 7 bases in between align with TRBD1. The specimen was CD8+ T cells sorted from blood. At the DNA level, the sequence is TGTGCCAGCAGCGGGCATCAGACAGGGATGGGCACAGATACGCAGTATTTT. Translated, it gives CASSGHQTGMGTDTQYF.